What follows are 8 T cell receptor beta chains derived from one specimen sequenced in a study of OX40 agonist ivuxolimab in advanced cancers. The method was immunoSEQ multiplex PCR; TCRdb's version includes in-frame clones alone and lacks a portion of them. In the table there are tens of thousands of clones, more than 75% of which are singletons. Source: CD4+ or CD8+ T cells sorted from blood, taken in a trial of the OX40 agonist ivuxolimab. The receptors originated from an adult with an advanced solid tumor such as melanoma, head and neck, liver or kidney cancer.

This chain uses TRBV5-1 with TRBJ2-1; D is unclear. V shed 0 bases and J shed 6 bases, with 16 bases lying between them. CDR3 size: 16 residues. Germline-derived CDR1 and CDR2 are SGHRS and YFSETQ. The chain's CDR3 is CASSLVGQRSGNEQFF. The CDR3 DNA is TGCGCCAGCAGCTTGGTAGGGCAGAGAAGTGGCAATGAGCAGTTCTTC. The variable domain in full, with the rest retrieved from reference TRBV5-1 and TRBJ2-1, is KAGVTQTPRYLIKTRGQQVTLSCSPISGHRSVSWYQQTPGQGLQFLFEYFSETQRNKGNFPGRFSGRQFSNSRSEMNVSTLELGDSALYLCASSLVGQRSGNEQFFGPGTRLTVL.

This clone was counted between two and nine times. The chain couples TRBV19 to TRBJ2-1, with TRBD2 identical over 14 bases. The V gene end was trimmed by 5 bases and the J gene end by 5 bases; junction bases not matched to a gene: 14. This CDR3 spans 19 amino acids. Germline V CDR1 and CDR2: LNHDA, SQIVND (reference sequence). CDR3 loop: CASSSRLAGGLGQNNEQFF. The CDR3 DNA is TGTGCCAGTAGTTCAAGACTAGCGGGAGGGCTGGGGCAAAACAATGAGCAGTTCTTC.

The J gene is TRBJ2-3, the V gene TRBV6-1, with D uncertain. V was shortened by 5 bases and J by 4 bases, with 16 bases between the two germline ends. The CDR3 spans 15 residues. Germline assignment: CDR1 MNHNS and CDR2 SASEGT. The CDR3 is CASSPHYLTSDTQYF. As DNA, the CDR3 is TGTGCCAGCAGTCCACACTACCTTACTTCAGATACGCAGTATTTT.

In this sample, this clone turned up a few times. V and J are TRBV7-9 and TRBJ1-1; no clear D. Trimming stripped 2 bases from V and 3 bases from J, with 4 bases between. The length of the CDR3 is 12 residues. Germline V lookup: CDR1 SEHNR, CDR2 FQNEAQ (reference sequence). The CDR3 DNA reads as TGTGCCAGCAGCTTACAGGACACTGAAGCTTTCTTT. It encodes CASSLQDTEAFF.

This chain links TRBV7-6 with TRBJ2-3; D is perhaps TRBD1 or TRBD2 (5 bases each). Trimming took off 5 bases at V and 2 bases at J, with 20 bases between the two ends. There are 17 residues in the CDR3. Germline CDR1 and CDR2: SGHVS and FNYEAQ. The CDR3 bases are TGTGCCAGCAGCCCGGTGGGGGTGGGGGAACACACAGATACGCAGTATTTT. Amino acids: CASSPVGVGEHTDTQYF.

J is TRBJ2-3 and V is TRBV6-6; no clear D gene. Trimming removed 5 bases from V and 4 bases from J, with 7 bases in between. CDR1 is MNHNY and CDR2 is SVGAGI in the germline V gene (reference sequence). This CDR3 has 12 amino acids. The CDR3 region is CASSPGADTQYF. Written as DNA, the CDR3 is TGTGCCAGCAGTCCGGGCGCAGATACGCAGTATTTT.

This chain connects TRBV7-9 to TRBJ2-5; D is undetermined. CDR1 SEHNR and CDR2 FQNEAQ come from the germline V gene (reference sequence). The CDR3 loop spans 12 amino acids. With 3 bases removed from V and 3 bases from J, the gap between germline ends came to 5 bases. CDR3 sequence reads: CASSLTEETQYF. Here the CDR3 DNA reads TGTGCCAGCAGCTTGACGGAAGAGACCCAGTACTTC.

The genes are TRBV7-2 and TRBJ2-1, with 9 bases aligning to TRBD2. V lost 5 bases, J lost 4 bases, and 9 bases stayed unmatched. CDR1 is SGHTA and CDR2 is FQGNSA in the germline V gene. The CDR3 consists of 16 residues. CDR3 DNA sequence: TGTGCCAGCAGCCGAAGTAGCGGGAGTGGATACAATGAGCAGTTCTTC. Encoded protein: CASSRSSGSGYNEQFF.